This T cell receptor beta chain was recorded in a study of response to subunit inactivated influenza vaccine. MiXCR, applied by TCRdb to the RT-PCR reads, yields one record per CDR3 protein. Here the sample spans approximately 500,000 distinct CDR3 sequences, roughly 25% being singletons. Germline V CDR1 and CDR2: DFQATT, SNEGSKA (reference sequence). V lost 4 bases and J lost 1; bases outside the gene matches: 5. CDR3 length: 15 residues. These data also featured in a second study, about T cells expressing NK-cell markers. That paper notes: UMIs were included in TCR beta cDNA generated by 5'RACE template switching. From sorted CD3+CD56+NKG2C+, CD3+CD56+NKG2C- and CD3+CD56-NKG2C+ T cells came the TCR beta repertoires. Seven HCMV-seropositive donors and one seronegative donor made up the eight sequenced donors. NKG2C+ dominant clonotypes from 6 or 7 donors made up about 1.0-7.5% of CD8+ T cells. Dominance of the CD3+CD56-NKG2C+ fraction by these clonotypes also held in a handful of donors.

This TCR was sampled from a man aged 50-59 years who received an inactivated influenza vaccine. The chain uses TRBV20-1 and TRBJ2-3, with 10 bases matching TRBD2. The specimen was CD4+ T cells sorted from PBMCs, collected 11 to 12 days after vaccination. CDR3 sequence: CSAISGTSGTDTQYF. DNA for the CDR3: TGCAGTGCTATATCCGGGACTAGCGGCACAGATACGCAGTATTTT.